Sequencing of this T cell receptor (beta chain) was carried out in a study of T cells in Graves' hyperthyroidism and ophthalmopathy. Amplified regions were TCR beta CDR3 sequences from RNA transcripts. When the TCR CDR3 underwent first-round RT-PCR, the HTBI primer set was used. TCRdb reanalysed the multiplex PCR reads using MiXCR and keeps one entry per CDR3 protein. The table shows about 690,000 distinct CDR3 sequences, with 15% to 20% occurring only once. The V gene end was trimmed by 5 bases and the J gene end by 7 bases; junction bases not matched to a gene: 6. The CDR3 sequence is 15 residues long.

The chain is built from TRBV12-3 or TRBV12-4 and TRBJ2-1, with 12 bases identical to TRBD2. The origin of this receptor is a man aged 45-65 years with Graves' hyperthyroidism. The sample was blood. CDR3 DNA sequence: TGTGCCAGCAGTCCACTAGCGGGAGGTCAGAATGAGCAGTTCTTC. This translates into CASSPLAGGQNEQFF.